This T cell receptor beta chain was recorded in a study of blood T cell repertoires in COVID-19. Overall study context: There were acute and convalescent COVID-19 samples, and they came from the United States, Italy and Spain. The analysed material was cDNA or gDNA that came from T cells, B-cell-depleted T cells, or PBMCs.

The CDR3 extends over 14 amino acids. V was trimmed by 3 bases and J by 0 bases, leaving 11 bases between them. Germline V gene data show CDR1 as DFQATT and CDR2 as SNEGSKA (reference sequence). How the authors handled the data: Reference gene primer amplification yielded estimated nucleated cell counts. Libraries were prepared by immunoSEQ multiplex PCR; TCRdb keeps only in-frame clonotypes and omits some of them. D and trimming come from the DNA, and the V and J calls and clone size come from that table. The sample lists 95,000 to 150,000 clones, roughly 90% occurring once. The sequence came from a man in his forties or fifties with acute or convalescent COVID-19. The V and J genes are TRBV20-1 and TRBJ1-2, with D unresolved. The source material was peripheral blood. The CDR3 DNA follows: TGCAGTGCTAGTGGCGGTACACCTAACTATGGCTACACCTTC. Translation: CSASGGTPNYGYTF.